This TCR beta chain was observed in a study of Tregs in tolerant kidney transplant recipients. The CDR3 is made up of 16 amino acids. Germline CDR1 SNHLY, CDR2 FYNNEI. V lost 2 bases and J 1 base, leaving 11 bases between the germline ends. TCRdb's copy holds only in-frame clones and misses some; the assay was immunoSEQ multiplex PCR. The table has under 20,000 clones, around half seen once. Recipient PBMCs carried a CFSE label and met irradiated graft donor PBMCs for over five days before FACS sorting. By frequency in the sample, this clone is medium-sized. Its antigen is currently unknown. Whole-study results and caveats: Activated donor B cell expansion appeared to reveal the most relevant donor-specific TCRbeta repertoire. Antigen-driven expansion was suggested because donor-specific Tregs expanded more than all Tregs in tolerant patients.

The sequence came from a human patient who received a combined kidney and bone marrow transplant. The input for sequencing was CD4+ T cells from blood cultured with allogeneic cells, taken before the transplant. The chain is built from TRBV2 and TRBJ2-2, with a weak D call TRBD1 (6 bases). The chain's CDR3 is CASSEQRGRNTGELFF. DNA for the CDR3: TGTGCCAGCAGTGAACAAAGGGGGAGGAACACCGGGGAGCTGTTTTTT.